This T cell receptor (beta chain) was captured in a study of technical replicates of blood from a handful of donors. Data came from immunoSEQ multiplex PCR; TCRdb stores just in-frame clones and leaves some out. The sample contains about 81,000 clones, almost 96% of which appear only once. This CDR3 is built from 13 residues. Germline V gene sequence: CDR1 PRHDT, CDR2 FYEKMQ (reference sequence). The V end was cut by 1 base, the J end by 9 bases, with 10 bases between. The TCR originated in a human donor in good health. Sequencing was done on a sample of T cells isolated from PBMCs. The chain carries TRBV13 and TRBJ2-1; a weak D match, TRBD2 (5 bases). This CDR3 is CASSLEEASEQFF. In DNA form, the CDR3 reads TGTGCCAGCAGCTTAGAGGAGGCTAGTGAGCAGTTCTTC.